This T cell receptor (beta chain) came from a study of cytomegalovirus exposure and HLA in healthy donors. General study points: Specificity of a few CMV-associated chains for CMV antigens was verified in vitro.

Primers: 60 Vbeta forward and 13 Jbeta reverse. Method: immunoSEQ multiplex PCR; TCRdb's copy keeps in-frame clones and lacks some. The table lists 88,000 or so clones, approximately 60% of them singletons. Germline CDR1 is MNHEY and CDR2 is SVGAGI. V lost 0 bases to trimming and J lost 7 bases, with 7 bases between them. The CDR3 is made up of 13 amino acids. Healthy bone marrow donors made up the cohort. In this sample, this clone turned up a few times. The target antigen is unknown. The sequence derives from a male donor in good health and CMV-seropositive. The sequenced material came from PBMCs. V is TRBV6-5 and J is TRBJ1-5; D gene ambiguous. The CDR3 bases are TGTGCCAGCAGTTACTCGACTGGGCAGCCCCAGCATTTT. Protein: CASSYSTGQPQHF.